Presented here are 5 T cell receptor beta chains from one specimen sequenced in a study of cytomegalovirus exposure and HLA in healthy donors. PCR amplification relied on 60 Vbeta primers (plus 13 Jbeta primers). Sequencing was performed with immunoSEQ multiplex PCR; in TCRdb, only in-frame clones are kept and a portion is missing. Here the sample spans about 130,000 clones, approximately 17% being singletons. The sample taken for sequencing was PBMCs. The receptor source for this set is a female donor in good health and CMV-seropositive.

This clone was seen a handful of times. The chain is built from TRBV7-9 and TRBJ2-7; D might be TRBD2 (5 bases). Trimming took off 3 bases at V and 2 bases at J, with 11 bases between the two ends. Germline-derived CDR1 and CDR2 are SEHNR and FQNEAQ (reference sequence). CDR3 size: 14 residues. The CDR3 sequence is CASSFAGVTYEQYF. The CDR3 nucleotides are TGTGCCAGCAGCTTTGCCGGGGTTACCTACGAGCAGTACTTC.

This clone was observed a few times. The CDR3 is CASSTSGGSTDTQYF. CDR3 nucleotide sequence: TGTGCCAGTAGTACGTCAGGGGGGAGCACAGATACGCAGTATTTT. The rearrangement links TRBV19 to TRBJ2-3; tentatively, D is TRBD1 (7 bases). From germline, CDR1 is LNHDA and CDR2 SQIVND (reference sequence). This CDR3 contains 15 residues. The germline V and J ends were trimmed by 4 bases and 0 bases, with 11 bases remaining between them.

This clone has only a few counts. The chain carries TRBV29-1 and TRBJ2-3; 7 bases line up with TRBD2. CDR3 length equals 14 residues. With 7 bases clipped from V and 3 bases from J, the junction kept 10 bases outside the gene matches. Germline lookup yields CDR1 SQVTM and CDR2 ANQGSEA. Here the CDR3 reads CSAYVAGVTDTQYF. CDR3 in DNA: TGCAGCGCGTACGTCGCGGGAGTGACAGATACGCAGTATTTT.

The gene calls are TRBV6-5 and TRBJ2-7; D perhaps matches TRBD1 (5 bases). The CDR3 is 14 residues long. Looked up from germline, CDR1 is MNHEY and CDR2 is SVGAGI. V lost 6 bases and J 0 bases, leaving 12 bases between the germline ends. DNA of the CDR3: TGTGCCAGCAGGGAAGACAGCTACTCCTACGAGCAGTACTTC. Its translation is CASREDSYSYEQYF.

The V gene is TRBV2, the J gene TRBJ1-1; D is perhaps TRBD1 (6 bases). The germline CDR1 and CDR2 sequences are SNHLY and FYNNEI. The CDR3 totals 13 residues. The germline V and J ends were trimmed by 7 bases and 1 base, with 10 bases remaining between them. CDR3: CASTLDRNTEAFF. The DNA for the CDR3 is TGTGCCAGCACCTTGGACAGGAACACTGAAGCTTTCTTT.